Listed below are T cell receptor beta chains from one sample, sequenced in a study of glioma-infiltrating T cells after dendritic cell vaccination. The protocol was immunoSEQ multiplex PCR, while the TCRdb copy is restricted to in-frame clones and leaves out a portion. The sample contains roughly 41,000 clones, about 80% of which appear only once. The sample consisted of blood, taken before dendritic cell vaccination. These receptors originate from a human donor with glioblastoma. CDR3s include the opening cysteine and the closing phenylalanine or tryptophan. Each record gives: clone size, D gene, J gene, V gene, CDR3 DNA, CDR3 protein. D genes are given only for firm matches. Part of the rows lack a size; the others show once, few, many or a class for expanded clones.

>NA|NA|TRBJ1-2|TRBV28
TGTGCCAGCAGTTTACGCCAGGGGCTCATAGTGAACTATGGCTACACCTTC
CASSLRQGLIVNYGYTF
>NA|NA|TRBJ2-5|TRBV4-1
TGCGCCAGCAGCCAACAGTTCCAAGAGACCCAGTACTTC
CASSQQFQETQYF
>NA|NA|TRBJ2-7|TRBV21-1
TGTGCCAGCAGCACTAGGGGCTTAAGCTCCTACGAGCAGTACTTC
CASSTRGLSSYEQYF
>NA|NA|TRBJ2-7|TRBV29-1
TGCAGCGTTGTAGGGAGCCACGAGCAGTACTTC
CSVVGSHEQYF
>NA|TRBD2|TRBJ2-2|TRBV30
TGTGCCTGCTACCAGACTAGCGGGGGGGTTATGAGAACTCCCGGGGAGCTGTTTTTT
CACYQTSGGVMRTPGELFF
>NA|NA|TRBJ2-5|TRBV7-2
TGTGCCAGCAGCTCCACACCTAGCGTCCAAGAGACCCAGTACTTC
CASSSTPSVQETQYF
>once|NA|TRBJ2-2|TRBV6-6
TGTGCCACCCTGACTAGGGTCGCCGGGGAGCTGTTTTTT
CATLTRVAGELFF
>NA|NA|TRBJ1-4|TRBV15
TGTGCCACCAGCAGAGCCTATGAAAAACTGTTTTTT
CATSRAYEKLFF
>NA|TRBD1|TRBJ2-1|TRBV5-4
TGTGCCAGCAGCTTGTCCAGGGGGCGCGGAATTTACAATGAGCAGTTCTTC
CASSLSRGRGIYNEQFF
>NA|TRBD1|TRBJ1-6|TRBV6-1
TGTGCCAGCAGCAGTAACCGGGACAGCCGTTCACCCCTCCACTTT
CASSSNRDSRSPLHF
>NA|NA|TRBJ2-1|TRBV9
TGTGCCAGCAGCGTAGGAGACTGGAATGAGCAGTTCTTC
CASSVGDWNEQFF
>NA|TRBD1|TRBJ1-1|TRBV7-8
TGTGCCAGCAGCTTAGCCCCGAGACAGGGATGGAAGACTGAAGCTTTCTTT
CASSLAPRQGWKTEAFF
>NA|NA|TRBJ2-7|TRBV11-2
TGTGCCAGCAGCTTAGATAACAGGGATTTCTCCTACGAGCAGTACTTC
CASSLDNRDFSYEQYF
>NA|TRBD2|TRBJ2-7|TRBV5-1
TGCGCCAGCAGCCGGACTAGCGGGGGGGCGTCTTCTGACGAGCAGTACTTC
CASSRTSGGASSDEQYF
>NA|TRBD1|TRBJ1-6|TRBV18
TGTGCCAGCTCACCGGACAGGGTGGATTCACCCCTCCACTTT
CASSPDRVDSPLHF
>NA|TRBD2|TRBJ2-6|TRBV4-3
TGCGCCAGCAGCCACCATATAGCGGGGGGACCGTCTGGGGCCAACGTCCTGACTTTC
CASSHHIAGGPSGANVLTF
>NA|NA|TRBJ2-7|TRBV6-1
TGTGCCAGCAGTGAAGCAGCGTTTGGGAGCGGCTACGAGCAGTACTTC
CASSEAAFGSGYEQYF
>NA|TRBD2|TRBJ2-2|TRBV9
TGTGCCAGCAGCGTAGGAAATAGCGGGGTACCCGGGGAGCTGTTTTTT
CASSVGNSGVPGELFF
>NA|NA|TRBJ1-3|TRBV7-9
TGTGCCAGCAGCTTACCTGGGGCCACCATATATTTT
CASSLPGATIYF
>NA|NA|TRBJ2-1|TRBV19
TGTGCCAGTAGTCGTCCGGGTATGGATGAGCAGTTCTTC
CASSRPGMDEQFF
>NA|TRBD2|TRBJ2-7|TRBV5-4
TGTGCCAGCAGCTCTGGACTAGCGGTGGGGGAGCAGTACTTC
CASSSGLAVGEQYF
>few|TRBD1|TRBJ1-4|TRBV10-3
TGTGCCATCAGTGACCTCGGGACAGGAAATGAAAAACTGTTTTTT
CAISDLGTGNEKLFF
>NA|TRBD1|TRBJ2-7|TRBV5-1
TGCGCCAGCAGCTTGGGGACAGGGGCTCGGTACGAGCAGTACTTC
CASSLGTGARYEQYF
>NA|NA|TRBJ2-7|TRBV29-1
TGCAGCGTCGGAGCGACAGTGTACGAGCAGTACTTC
CSVGATVYEQYF
>once|NA|TRBJ1-2|TRBV5-6
TGTGCCAGCAGCGGATTACAGGGACCCTCTAACTATGGCTACACCTTC
CASSGLQGPSNYGYTF
>NA|NA|TRBJ1-4|TRBV11-2
TGTGCCAGCAGCCTTATAGGGGGATCAAATGAAAAACTGTTTTTT
CASSLIGGSNEKLFF
>NA|TRBD1|TRBJ2-2|TRBV2
TGTGCCAGCAGTGGGTTAACCGGACAGGGGGGCACCGGGGAGCTGTTTTTT
CASSGLTGQGGTGELFF
>NA|TRBD1|TRBJ1-2|TRBV29-1
TGCAGCGTTCAGGGGGGTCTGAACTATGGCTACACCTTC
CSVQGGLNYGYTF
>NA|NA|TRBJ1-2|TRBV6-6
TGTGCCAGCAGTTACGGAGGAGACTATGGCTACACCTTC
CASSYGGDYGYTF
>few|TRBD2|TRBJ2-5|TRBV2
TGTGCCAGCAGTGCTCAGGGAGGACTAGCGGGGGCGAAAGAGACCCAGTACTTC
CASSAQGGLAGAKETQYF
>NA|TRBD2|TRBJ2-5|TRBV5-4
TGTGCCAGCAGCTCACCCGGGACTAGCTCCAGGGGTGGGACCCAGTACTTC
CASSSPGTSSRGGTQYF
>NA|NA|TRBJ2-3|TRBV9
TGTGCCAGCAGCGTAGCCGGGGGTCCCTTATTCACAGATACGCAGTATTTT
CASSVAGGPLFTDTQYF